What follows describes a single TCR beta chain. The V end lost 3 bases, the J end lost 5 bases, and 13 bases lay between the germline ends. The CDR3 is 14 residues long. Germline loops: CDR1 SGHTA, CDR2 FQGNSA. These data come from a study of cytotoxic CD8 clonotypes in ibrutinib-treated CLL. Study in general: Median treatment time before response sampling was 12 months, range 6 to 36.

Assay: immunoSEQ multiplex PCR; the TCRdb copy retains only in-frame clones and omits some. This table has roughly 150,000 clones, 76% appearing once. Cryopreserved PBMCs provided 2 to 2.5 micrograms of genomic DNA for the TCR beta libraries. The receptor was isolated from a human donor with chronic lymphocytic leukemia. V gene TRBV7-2 combines with J gene TRBJ2-5; perhaps TRBD1 as D (5 bases). The specimen comprised PBMCs, sampled after 24 months of ibrutinib treatment. CDR3 coding DNA: TGTGCCAGCAGCTTCCCAACATCAGGGGAGACCCAGTACTTC. It is translated as CASSFPTSGETQYF. Using reference TRBV7-2 and TRBJ2-5 for the parts outside the CDR3, the full variable domain is GAGVSQSPSNKVTEKGKDVELRCDPISGHTALYWYRQSLGQGLEFLIYFQGNSAPDKSGLPSDRFSAERTGGSVSTLTIQRTQQEDSAVYLCASSFPTSGETQYFGPGTRLLVL.